Included here is one TCR beta chain sequence, with context. This entry belongs to a study of blood T cell repertoires in COVID-19. Germline loops: CDR1 LNHDA, CDR2 SQIVND (reference sequence). V lost 6 bases, J lost 5 bases, and 6 bases stayed unmatched. This CDR3 region has 13 residues. Assay: immunoSEQ multiplex PCR; the TCRdb copy retains only in-frame clones and omits some. The sample consists of 100,000 to 120,000 clones, 81% of them appearing once. The chain employs TRBV19 and TRBJ2-5, with 7 bases lining up with TRBD2. The sequence was obtained from an elderly man with acute or convalescent COVID-19. Sequencing was done on a sample of peripheral blood. CDR3 bases: TGTGCCAGTAGCGGGAGGTGGGAGGAGACCCAGTACTTC. Encoded protein: CASSGRWEETQYF. Complete variable domain (other parts from reference TRBV19 and TRBJ2-5): DGGITQSPKYLFRKEGQNVTLSCEQNLNHDAMYWYRQDPGQGLRLIYYSQIVNDFQKGDIAEGYSVSREKKESFPLTVTSAQKNPTAFYLCASSGRWEETQYFGPGTRLLVL.